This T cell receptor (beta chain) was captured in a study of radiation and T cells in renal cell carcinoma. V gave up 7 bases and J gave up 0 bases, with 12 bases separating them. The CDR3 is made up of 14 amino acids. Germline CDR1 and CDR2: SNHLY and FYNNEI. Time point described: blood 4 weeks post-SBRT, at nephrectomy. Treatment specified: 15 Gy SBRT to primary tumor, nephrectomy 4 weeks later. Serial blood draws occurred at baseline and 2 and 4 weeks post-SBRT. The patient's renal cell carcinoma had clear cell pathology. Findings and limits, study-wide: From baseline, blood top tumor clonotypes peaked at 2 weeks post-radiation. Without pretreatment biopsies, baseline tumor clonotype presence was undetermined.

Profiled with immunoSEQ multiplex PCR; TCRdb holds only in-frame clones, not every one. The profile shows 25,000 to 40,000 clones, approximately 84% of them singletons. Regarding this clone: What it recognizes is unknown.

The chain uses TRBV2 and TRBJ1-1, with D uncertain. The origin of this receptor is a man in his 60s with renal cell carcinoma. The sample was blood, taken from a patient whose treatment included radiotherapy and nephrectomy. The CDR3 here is CASTSFQLNTEAFF. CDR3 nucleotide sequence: TGTGCCAGCACTTCGTTTCAGCTGAACACTGAAGCTTTCTTT.